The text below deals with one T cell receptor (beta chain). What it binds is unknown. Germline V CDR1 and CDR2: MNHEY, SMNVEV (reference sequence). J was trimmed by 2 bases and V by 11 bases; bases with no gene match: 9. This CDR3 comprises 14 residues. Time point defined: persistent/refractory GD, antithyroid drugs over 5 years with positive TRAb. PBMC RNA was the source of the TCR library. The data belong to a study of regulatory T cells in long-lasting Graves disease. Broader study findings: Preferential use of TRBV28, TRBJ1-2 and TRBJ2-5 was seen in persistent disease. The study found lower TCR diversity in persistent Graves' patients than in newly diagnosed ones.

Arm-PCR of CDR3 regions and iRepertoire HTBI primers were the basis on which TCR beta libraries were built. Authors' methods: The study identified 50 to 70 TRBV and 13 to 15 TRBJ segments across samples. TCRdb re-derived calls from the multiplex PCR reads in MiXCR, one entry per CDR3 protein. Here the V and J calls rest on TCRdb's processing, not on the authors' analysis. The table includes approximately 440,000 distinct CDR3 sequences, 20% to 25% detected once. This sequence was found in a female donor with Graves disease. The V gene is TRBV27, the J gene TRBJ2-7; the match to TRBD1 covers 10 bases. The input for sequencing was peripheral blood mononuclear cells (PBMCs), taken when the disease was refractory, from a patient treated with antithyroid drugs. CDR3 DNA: TGTGCCTCCCGGGACAGGGGCAATACCTACGAGCAGTACTTC. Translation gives CASRDRGNTYEQYF.